This T cell receptor beta chain was sequenced during a study of Ad26.COV2.S vaccination and SARS-CoV-2 variants. Sequenced by immunoSEQ multiplex PCR; TCRdb stores in-frame clones only, minus some. The table records 360,000 or so clones, roughly 90% of them present only once. As for treatment: around 19 received Ad26.COV2.S at low or high dose, single or two shots; 5 received placebo; per-sample allocation not given. Sample collection was performed on day 63 after the first vaccine or placebo injection. This CDR3 region has 18 residues. The TCR comes from a person aged 18 to 65 who received the Ad26.COV2.S COVID-19 vaccine or a placebo. The rearrangement joins TRBV21-1 to TRBJ1-5. TRBV21-1 is shown as a pseudogene. This specimen consisted of peripheral blood, obtained in a trial of Ad26.COV2.S vaccine versus placebo. CDR3 residues: CASSKGGGGEYSNQPQHF. The DNA of the CDR3 is TGTGCCAGCAGCAAGGGCGGCGGGGGGGAATATAGCAATCAGCCCCAGCATTTT.